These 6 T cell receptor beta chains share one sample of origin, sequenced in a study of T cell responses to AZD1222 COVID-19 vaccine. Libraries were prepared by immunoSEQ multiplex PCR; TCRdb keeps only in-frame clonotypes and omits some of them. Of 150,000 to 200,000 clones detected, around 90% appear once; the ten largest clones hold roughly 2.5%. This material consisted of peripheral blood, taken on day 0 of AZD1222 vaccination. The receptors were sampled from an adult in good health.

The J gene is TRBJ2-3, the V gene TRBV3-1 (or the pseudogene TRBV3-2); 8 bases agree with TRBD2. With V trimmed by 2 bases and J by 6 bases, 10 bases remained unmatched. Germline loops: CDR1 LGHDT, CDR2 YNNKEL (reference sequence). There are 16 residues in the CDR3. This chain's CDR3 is CASSQSDGRAPDTQYF. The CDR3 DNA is TGTGCCAGCAGCCAATCTGACGGGAGGGCCCCCGATACGCAGTATTTT.

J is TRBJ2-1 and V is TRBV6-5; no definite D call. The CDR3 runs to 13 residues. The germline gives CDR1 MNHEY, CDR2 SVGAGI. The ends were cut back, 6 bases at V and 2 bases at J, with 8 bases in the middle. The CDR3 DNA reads TGTGCCAGCAGGTCTCCCACCTACAATGAGCAGTTCTTC. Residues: CASRSPTYNEQFF.

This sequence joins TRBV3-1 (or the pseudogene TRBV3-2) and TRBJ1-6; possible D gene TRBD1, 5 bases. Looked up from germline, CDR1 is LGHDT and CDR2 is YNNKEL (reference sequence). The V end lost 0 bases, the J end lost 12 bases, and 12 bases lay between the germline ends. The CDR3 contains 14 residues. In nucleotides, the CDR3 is TGTGCCAGCAGCCAAGATCGGGACTTGGAACCCCTCCACTTT. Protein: CASSQDRDLEPLHF.

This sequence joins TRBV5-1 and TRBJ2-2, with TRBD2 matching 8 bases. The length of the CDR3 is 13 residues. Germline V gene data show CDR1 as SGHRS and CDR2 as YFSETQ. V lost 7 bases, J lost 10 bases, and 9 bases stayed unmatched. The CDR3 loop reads CASGAAGALELFF. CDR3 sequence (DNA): TGCGCCAGCGGAGCAGCGGGAGCGTTGGAGCTGTTTTTT. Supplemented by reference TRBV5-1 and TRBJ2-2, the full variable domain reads KAGVTQTPRYLIKTRGQQVTLSCSPISGHRSVSWYQQTPGQGLQFLFEYFSETQRNKGNFPGRFSGRQFSNSRSEMNVSTLELGDSALYLCASGAAGALELFFGEGSRLTVL.

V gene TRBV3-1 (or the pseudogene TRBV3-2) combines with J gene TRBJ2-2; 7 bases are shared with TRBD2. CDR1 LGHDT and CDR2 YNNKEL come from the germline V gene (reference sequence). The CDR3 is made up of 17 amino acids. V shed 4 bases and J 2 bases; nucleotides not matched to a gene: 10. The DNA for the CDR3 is TGTGCCAGCAGCCCCTTTCTACTAGCGACTAACACCGGGGAGCTGTTTTTT. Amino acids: CASSPFLLATNTGELFF.

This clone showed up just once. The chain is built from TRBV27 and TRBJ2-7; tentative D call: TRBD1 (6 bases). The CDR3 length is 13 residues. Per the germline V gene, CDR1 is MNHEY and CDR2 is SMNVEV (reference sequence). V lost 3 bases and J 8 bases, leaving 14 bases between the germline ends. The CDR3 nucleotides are TGTGCCAGCAGTTTGAAACAGGGTTACCAGCAGTACTTC. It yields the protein CASSLKQGYQQYF.